Shown below are 32 T cell receptor beta chains from a single sample sequenced in a study of blood T cell repertoires in COVID-19. The data were produced by immunoSEQ multiplex PCR, yet TCRdb's version contains in-frame clones alone and is incomplete. The repertoire has a few hundred thousand clones, more than 90% of them found once; the top ten carry less than 20%. Material: PBMCs or T cells enriched from blood (not recorded which). Receptors originate from a woman aged 25 to 45 who had recovered from COVID-19.

The chain employs TRBV5-1 and TRBJ1-2; 9 bases are a match to TRBD1. Germline V lookup: CDR1 SGHRS, CDR2 YFSETQ. The CDR3 has 16 residues. V lost 2 bases to trimming and J lost 2 bases; unmatched junction nucleotides: 7. The CDR3 bases are TGCGCCAGCAGCTTATCACCGGGACAGGGCAACTATGGCTACACCTTC. Translation: CASSLSPGQGNYGYTF.

The CDR3 DNA is TGTGCCAGCAGGCCCGGGACAGGGGGCCAGAGGGAGTACTTC. Its translation is CASRPGTGGQREYF. The V and J genes are TRBV28 and TRBJ2-7; 12 positions match TRBD1. J lost 11 bases, V lost 6 bases, and 11 bases had no gene match. The CDR3 totals 14 residues. Germline CDR1 reads MDHEN; CDR2 reads SYDVKM.

This clone was recorded only once. J is TRBJ2-3 and V is TRBV18; a weak D match, TRBD1 (6 bases). Germline CDR1 is KGHSH and CDR2 is LQKENI. The CDR3 is 17 residues long. V was trimmed by 4 bases and J by 3 bases, leaving 20 bases between them. CDR3 DNA sequence: TGTGCCAGCTCACAGAACATACAGGGAAGGGGTACAGATACGCAGTATTTT. This gives the protein CASSQNIQGRGTDTQYF.

This chain uses TRBV3-1 (or the pseudogene TRBV3-2) with TRBJ2-1; 12 nucleotides agree with TRBD1. The V and J ends lost 0 bases and 3 bases, in that order; junction bases with no gene match: 6. Germline CDR1 reads LGHDT; CDR2 reads YNNKEL (reference sequence). This CDR3 region has 18 residues. The CDR3 bases are TGTGCCAGCAGCCAAGAAGTGGGACAGGGGGCGGGCTACAATGAGCAGTTCTTC. Its protein product is CASSQEVGQGAGYNEQFF.

The chain couples TRBV3-1 (or the pseudogene TRBV3-2) to TRBJ2-5, with 9 nucleotides matching TRBD1. Germline-derived CDR1 and CDR2 are LGHDT and YNNKEL (reference sequence). The CDR3 has 15 residues. The J segment lost 5 bases and the V segment lost 2 bases, leaving 6 bases of the junction unmatched. The CDR3 bases are TGTGCCAGCAGCCAAACGGGACAGGGTACGGAGACCCAGTACTTC. Residues: CASSQTGQGTETQYF.

The chain employs TRBV4-2 and TRBJ2-1, with D uncertain. The CDR3 contains 15 residues. CDR1 and CDR2 (germline): LGHNA, YNFKEQ. Trimming left V 0 bases short and J 8 bases short, with 14 bases between. The CDR3 loop reads CASSQDNIKSDEQFF. Written as DNA, the CDR3 is TGTGCCAGCAGCCAAGATAATATAAAGAGCGATGAGCAGTTCTTC.

The DNA of the CDR3 is TGCAGCACGAGACAGGGGGCCGACACCGGGGAGCTGTTTTTT. It encodes CSTRQGADTGELFF. The gene calls are TRBV29-1 and TRBJ2-2; 10 positions agree with TRBD1. The germline V gene has CDR1 SQVTM and CDR2 ANQGSEA. The CDR3 runs 14 residues. The ends lost 8 bases at V and 3 bases at J; junction bases unmatched: 6.

As DNA, the CDR3 is TGTGCCACCAGTGATTTGCAGGGGCCAGATACGCAGTATTTT. It yields the protein CATSDLQGPDTQYF. This chain links TRBV24-1 with TRBJ2-3, with a tentative D call TRBD1 (6 bases). Germline values: CDR1 KGHDR, CDR2 SFDVKD. Trimming cost V 0 bases and J 4 bases, with 7 bases left between them. This CDR3 is built from 14 residues.

This chain links TRBV6-5 with TRBJ1-4; 8 bases match TRBD1. Germline CDR1 is MNHEY and CDR2 is SVGAGI. The CDR3 covers 16 residues. Unmatched junction bases numbered 12, after V lost 4 bases and J lost 8 bases. The CDR3 bases are TGTGCCAGCAGTTTCCTGCCCGGACAGGGAGGAGAAAAACTGTTTTTT. Translating gives CASSFLPGQGGEKLFF.

The rearrangement links TRBV7-9 to TRBJ2-5; D gene ambiguous. V was cut by 4 bases and J by 0 bases, with 21 bases left in between. This CDR3 spans 18 amino acids. The germline gives CDR1 SEHNR, CDR2 FQNEAQ (reference sequence). The CDR3 bases are TGTGCCAGCAGCTCCCCGGCAGTAGTTTGGGCGAACCAAGAGACCCAGTACTTC. Translating gives CASSSPAVVWANQETQYF. Full variable domain (missing parts from reference TRBV7-9 and TRBJ2-5): DTGVSQNPRHKITKRGQNVTFRCDPISEHNRLYWYRQTLGQGPEFLTYFQNEAQLEKSRLLSDRFSAERPKGSFSTLEIQRTEQGDSAMYLCASSSPAVVWANQETQYFGPGTRLLVL.

The J gene is TRBJ2-7, the V gene TRBV27; 8 positions agree with TRBD1. The CDR3 spans 16 residues. After removal of 4 bases from V and 1 base from J, the junction contained 9 bases not matched to a gene. Germline-derived CDR1 and CDR2 are MNHEY and SMNVEV (reference sequence). The chain's CDR3 is CASSSRGPLSSYEQYF. CDR3 DNA: TGTGCCAGCAGTTCCAGGGGGCCCTTGTCTTCCTACGAGCAGTACTTC.

The rearrangement links TRBV7-8 to TRBJ2-7, with D possibly matching TRBD2 (6 bases). Germline V gives CDR1 SGHVS, CDR2 FQNEAQ. The CDR3 runs to 14 residues. V shed 5 bases and J shed 2 bases, with 13 bases lying between them. The CDR3 region has the DNA TGTGCCAGCAGCCACCGGGACTCCCCCTACGAGCAGTACTTC. As protein: CASSHRDSPYEQYF.

The sample holds one count of this clone. The CDR3 reads CASSFAGRGEQYF. For the CDR3, the DNA is TGTGCCAGCAGTTTCGCGGGCCGAGGCGAGCAGTACTTC. V usage is TRBV28 and J usage is TRBJ2-7; tentatively, D is TRBD2 (5 bases). The V gene lost 3 bases and the J gene lost 6 bases, with 12 bases spanning the gap. The CDR3 loop spans 13 amino acids. The germline V gene encodes CDR1 MDHEN and CDR2 SYDVKM.

This sequence joins TRBV28 and TRBJ2-5, with 9 bases aligning to TRBD2. The CDR3 runs to 15 residues. Trimming cost V 5 bases and J 3 bases; bases outside gene matches: 7. The V gene's germline CDR1 is MDHEN and CDR2 SYDVKM. The CDR3 nucleotides are TGTGCCAGCAGTAGCCGCGGGGGGGCCGAAGAGACCCAGTACTTC. The encoded protein is CASSSRGGAEETQYF.

J is TRBJ2-5 and V is TRBV15, with 9 bases identical to TRBD1. This CDR3 comprises 16 residues. Unmatched junction bases numbered 10, after V lost 3 bases and J lost 5 bases. Germline loops: CDR1 LNHNV, CDR2 YYDKDF (reference sequence). CDR3 sequence: CATSSPPGQGVETQYF. The DNA for the CDR3 is TGTGCCACCAGCAGTCCCCCGGGACAGGGTGTTGAGACCCAGTACTTC.

The rearrangement joins TRBV5-1 to TRBJ1-4; possibly TRBD1 for D (5 bases). The CDR3 totals 14 residues. The germline gives CDR1 SGHRS, CDR2 YFSETQ. The V end lost 4 bases, the J end lost 5 bases, and 12 bases lay between the germline ends. CDR3 bases: TGCGCCAGCAGCCCCGGTGGGGGGAATGAAAAACTGTTTTTT. Residues: CASSPGGGNEKLFF.

The chain joins TRBV9 to TRBJ2-7, with 11 bases aligning to TRBD2. V shed 6 bases, J shed 4 bases, and the junction held 12 bases outside the gene matches. There are 16 residues in the CDR3. Germline values: CDR1 SGDLS, CDR2 YYNGEE. This chain's CDR3 is CASTRGTGTSGYEQYF. The CDR3 coding sequence is TGTGCCAGCACCAGAGGGACCGGGACTAGCGGATACGAGCAGTACTTC.

The chain links TRBV6-6 to TRBJ2-1; 10 bases fit TRBD2. The junction had 2 bases not matched to a gene; V was cut back by 6 bases and J by 9 bases. Per germline, CDR1 MNHNY and CDR2 SVGAGI (reference sequence). This CDR3 comprises 12 residues. The CDR3 coding sequence is TGTGCCAGCAGCGGGACTAGCGCTGAGCAGTTCTTC. Translated, it gives CASSGTSAEQFF.

This chain uses TRBV6-5 with TRBJ1-1; no definite D call. CDR1 MNHEY and CDR2 SVGAGI come from the germline V gene. CDR3 length: 14 amino acids. Trimming removed 2 bases from V and 0 bases from J, with 7 bases in between. The CDR3 region is CASSYQVLNTEAFF. The DNA for the CDR3 is TGTGCCAGCAGTTACCAGGTTTTGAACACTGAAGCTTTCTTT.

This clone has a single count. V and J are TRBV27 and TRBJ2-7; 8 bases line up with TRBD2. The V and J ends lost 6 bases and 2 bases, in that order; junction bases with no gene match: 9. Per the germline V gene, CDR1 is MNHEY and CDR2 is SMNVEV (reference sequence). The CDR3 has 15 amino acids. The CDR3 loop is CASSLAGKLAYEQYF. As DNA, the CDR3 is TGTGCCAGCAGCTTAGCGGGGAAGCTCGCCTACGAGCAGTACTTC.

The rearrangement joins TRBV28 to TRBJ2-1; tentative D call: TRBD1 (5 bases). This CDR3 has 12 amino acids. The V end lost 2 bases, the J end lost 6 bases, and 5 bases lay between the germline ends. Germline CDR1 MDHEN, CDR2 SYDVKM. CDR3 DNA: TGTGCCAGCAGTTTAGGGGCCAATGAGCAGTTCTTC. Amino acid sequence: CASSLGANEQFF.

This clone was found once. This chain connects TRBV27 to TRBJ1-3, with 8 bases aligning to TRBD1. The CDR3 contains 14 residues. Germline V CDR1 and CDR2: MNHEY, SMNVEV (reference sequence). Losses at the gene ends were 0 bases for V and 7 bases for J; bases not matched to a gene: 2. The CDR3 sequence is CASSLSDRANTIYF. The CDR3 nucleotides read TGTGCCAGCAGTTTATCGGACAGGGCGAACACCATATATTTT.

V gene TRBV6-2 or TRBV6-3 combines with J gene TRBJ2-7; maybe TRBD1 (5 bases). This CDR3 has 14 residues. V was clipped by 2 bases and J by 2 bases, with 10 bases between them. Germline lookup yields CDR1 MNHEY and CDR2 SVGEGT. CDR3 sequence: CASSYQGFPYEQYF. CDR3 sequence (DNA): TGTGCCAGCAGTTACCAGGGCTTCCCCTACGAGCAGTACTTC.

The CDR3 spells CASSLRAGKGYTF. The CDR3 DNA follows: TGTGCCAGCAGTTTAAGGGCAGGGAAAGGCTACACCTTC. J is TRBJ1-2 and V is TRBV28, with a possible D match to TRBD1 (5 bases). The V and J ends lost 2 bases and 8 bases respectively, with 12 bases between them. Germline CDR1 MDHEN, CDR2 SYDVKM. The CDR3 length is 13 residues.

V and J are TRBV2 and TRBJ2-1, with TRBD1 matching over 9 bases. V shed 1 base and J 4 bases; nucleotides not matched to a gene: 2. Looked up from germline, CDR1 is SNHLY and CDR2 is FYNNEI. This CDR3 comprises 15 residues. CDR3: CASSEGDRVYNEQFF. The CDR3 DNA follows: TGTGCCAGCAGTGAAGGGGACAGGGTATACAATGAGCAGTTCTTC. The complete variable domain, with remaining parts taken from reference TRBV2 and TRBJ2-1, reads EPEVTQTPSHQVTQMGQEVILRCVPISNHLYFYWYRQILGQKVEFLVSFYNNEISEKSEIFDDQFSVERPDGSNFTLKIRSTKLEDSAMYFCASSEGDRVYNEQFFGPGTRLTVL.

The CDR3 DNA is TGTGCCAGCAGTTCCAACAGGGTTGGCGAGCAGTACTTC. Translated: CASSSNRVGEQYF. This chain joins TRBV6-5 and TRBJ2-7, with D maybe TRBD1 (6 bases). The CDR3 spans 13 residues. Germline V lookup: CDR1 MNHEY, CDR2 SVGAGI. V was clipped by 4 bases and J by 6 bases, with 13 bases between them.

This CDR3 reads CASARTGGGNEQYF. CDR3 DNA sequence: TGTGCCAGCGCCCGGACAGGGGGCGGGAACGAGCAGTACTTC. This rearrangement joins TRBV7-3 to TRBJ2-7; 11 bases map to TRBD1. Losses at the gene ends were 8 bases for V and 5 bases for J; bases not matched to a gene: 8. The CDR3 is 14 residues long. Germline V lookup: CDR1 SGHTA, CDR2 FQGTGA.

With respect to this clone: This likely comes from a read error, as the CDR3 has no conserved phenylalanine or tryptophan at its end. The DNA is left out, because the CDR3 cannot be placed on it with certainty; the CDR3 is given as TCRdb lists it. The chain couples TRBV7-9 to TRBJ2-3; the table gives TRBD2 as D, unverified against the DNA. A total of 15 residues make up the CDR3, ends included. The germline CDR1 and CDR2 sequences are SEHNR and FQNEAQ (reference sequence). The CDR3 loop reads CASSIRLASEDLERL.

The J gene is TRBJ2-5, the V gene TRBV7-6; D possibly corresponds to TRBD2 (6 bases). The CDR3 runs 15 residues. With 0 bases removed from V and 5 bases from J, the gap between germline ends came to 13 bases. Germline values: CDR1 SGHVS, CDR2 FNYEAQ. For the CDR3, the DNA is TGTGCCAGCAGCTTAGCGTTCGGGGGAAGGGAGACCCAGTACTTC. This sequence encodes CASSLAFGGRETQYF.

The chain has TRBV27 and TRBJ2-5, with D perhaps matching TRBD2 (6 bases). The CDR3 extends over 15 amino acids. Germline V gene sequence: CDR1 MNHEY, CDR2 SMNVEV (reference sequence). V lost 2 bases to trimming and J lost 1 base, with 11 bases between them. The CDR3 DNA reads TGTGCCAGCAGTTTAAATTTGGGGGGCCAAGAGACCCAGTACTTC. Translated: CASSLNLGGQETQYF.

The V and J genes are TRBV2 and TRBJ1-2; 7 nucleotides agree with TRBD1. Germline V gene sequence: CDR1 SNHLY, CDR2 FYNNEI. This CDR3 has 14 amino acids. The V segment lost 4 bases and the J segment 8 bases; nucleotides outside the gene matches: 10. CDR3 sequence (DNA): TGTGCCAGCAGTGTTTTTGAGGGGGCTGAGGGCTACACCTTC. Translated, it gives CASSVFEGAEGYTF.

The CDR3 reads CASTSLAGANNEQFF. The CDR3 nucleotides read TGTGCCAGCACCTCACTAGCGGGGGCAAACAATGAGCAGTTCTTC. The gene calls are TRBV27 and TRBJ2-1; 11 bases are shared with TRBD2. With V trimmed by 7 bases and J by 5 bases, 7 bases remained unmatched. The CDR3 sequence is 15 residues long. Germline V gene data show CDR1 as MNHEY and CDR2 as SMNVEV (reference sequence).